This entry lists 8 T cell receptor beta chains sequenced from one sample in a study of T cell responses to AZD1222 COVID-19 vaccine. TCRdb's table, derived via immunoSEQ multiplex PCR, lists solely in-frame clones and lacks some. The profile shows roughly 100,000 clones, almost 90% of them singletons. The sequencing used peripheral blood, collected on day 0 of AZD1222 vaccination. The origin of the receptors is an adult in good health.

The chain has TRBV3-1 (or the pseudogene TRBV3-2) and TRBJ2-7; D not resolved. Germline V gives CDR1 LGHDT, CDR2 YNNKEL (reference sequence). Trimming shortened V by 6 bases and J by 0 bases, and 3 bases separated the two germline ends. This CDR3 has 11 amino acids. CDR3 sequence reads: CASRSSYEQYF. The CDR3 DNA reads as TGTGCCAGCAGGTCCTCCTACGAGCAGTACTTC.

V is TRBV10-3 and J is TRBJ1-1; 8 bases agree with TRBD1. This CDR3 comprises 13 residues. V shed 9 bases and J 5 bases; nucleotides not matched to a gene: 8. In germline, CDR1 is ENHRY, CDR2 SYGVKD. The CDR3 sequence is CAMSTGERTEAFF. The CDR3 region has the DNA TGTGCCATGTCGACAGGGGAACGGACTGAAGCTTTCTTT.

This chain links TRBV19 with TRBJ1-1; unclear D gene. Trimming cost V 7 bases and J 1 base, with 10 bases left between them. The CDR3 totals 13 residues. Germline V gives CDR1 LNHDA, CDR2 SQIVND (reference sequence). The CDR3 DNA sequence: TGTGCCAGTACCCTACCGACGAACACTGAAGCTTTCTTT. Translated, it gives CASTLPTNTEAFF.

The genes are TRBV3-1 (or the pseudogene TRBV3-2) and TRBJ1-1; TRBD1 aligns across 8 bases. Germline CDR1 and CDR2: LGHDT and YNNKEL (reference sequence). The junction had 11 bases not matched to a gene; V was cut back by 6 bases and J by 5 bases. The length of the CDR3 is 15 residues. The CDR3 region is CASRPTGGGRTEAFF. The CDR3, as DNA: TGTGCCAGCAGGCCAACAGGGGGTGGTCGAACTGAAGCTTTCTTT.

The rearrangement joins TRBV6-5 to TRBJ1-4, with 10 bases fitting TRBD1. The CDR3 runs to 13 residues. Germline CDR1 and CDR2: MNHEY and SVGAGI. After removal of 4 bases from V and 8 bases from J, the junction contained 1 base not matched to a gene. CDR3 bases: TGTGCCAGCAGTTGGGGACAGGGGGAAAAACTGTTTTTT. It is translated as CASSWGQGEKLFF.

A single count supports this clone. This chain connects TRBV9 to TRBJ2-1, with D maybe TRBD2 (5 bases). CDR3 size: 16 residues. V was shortened by 0 bases and J by 0 bases, with 10 bases between the two germline ends. The germline CDR1 and CDR2 sequences are SGDLS and YYNGEE. Here the CDR3 reads CASSVAGGGSYNEQFF. The DNA of the CDR3 is TGTGCCAGCAGCGTAGCGGGCGGAGGCTCCTACAATGAGCAGTTCTTC.

With respect to this clone: The same CDR3 is also encoded by other DNA sequences in this sample. V is TRBV18 and J is TRBJ1-6; D is uncertain. Germline values: CDR1 KGHSH, CDR2 LQKENI. This CDR3 is built from 15 residues. Trimming left V 2 bases short and J 5 bases short, with 10 bases between. In nucleotides, the CDR3 is TGTGCCAGCTCACCAGTCGGCAGAGATAATTCACCCCTCCACTTT. Translating gives CASSPVGRDNSPLHF.

The V and J genes are TRBV5-5 and TRBJ1-2, with D hard to call. The length of the CDR3 is 13 residues. The V gene lost 1 base and the J gene lost 3 bases, with 7 bases spanning the gap. Per the germline V gene, CDR1 is SGHKS and CDR2 is YYEKEE (reference sequence). CDR3 sequence reads: CASSLSQDYGYTF. The CDR3 DNA follows: TGTGCCAGCAGCTTGTCCCAGGACTATGGCTACACCTTC.